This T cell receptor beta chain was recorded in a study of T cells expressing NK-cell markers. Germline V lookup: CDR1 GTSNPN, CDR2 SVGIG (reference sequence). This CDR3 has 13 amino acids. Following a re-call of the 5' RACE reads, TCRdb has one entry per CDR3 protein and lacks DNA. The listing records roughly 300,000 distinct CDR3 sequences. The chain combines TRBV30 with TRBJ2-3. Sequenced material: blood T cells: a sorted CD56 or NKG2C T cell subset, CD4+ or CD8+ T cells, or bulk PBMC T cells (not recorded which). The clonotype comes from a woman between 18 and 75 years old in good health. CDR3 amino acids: CAWTRLAPDTQYF.